The present entry profiles one TCR beta chain with its context. The data stem from a study of cytomegalovirus exposure and HLA in healthy donors. V was clipped by 5 bases and J by 9 bases; unmatched bases: 8. The germline V gene encodes CDR1 MNHNS and CDR2 SASEGT. This CDR3 region has 15 residues. Here immunoSEQ multiplex PCR was the method, and the copy in TCRdb shows in-frame clones only, minus some. The sample yields 220,000 or so clones, around nine tenths seen once. The sample taken for sequencing was PBMCs. This sequence joins TRBV6-1 and TRBJ2-4; TRBD2 agrees at 12 bases. The receptor was isolated from a woman aged 18-29 years in good health and CMV-seropositive. The DNA for the CDR3 is TGTGCCAGCAGTAAGACTAGCGGGAGCATTAGCATTCAGTACTTC. It specifies CASSKTSGSISIQYF.